A single sample gave rise to the 21 T cell receptor beta chains below, sequenced in a study of cytomegalovirus exposure and HLA in healthy donors. The PCR made use of 60 Vbeta and 13 Jbeta primers. Measured with immunoSEQ multiplex PCR; TCRdb has only the in-frame clones, and not every one. The data hold 150,000 or so clones, with roughly 80% observed a single time. Sequencing input: PBMCs. These receptors were taken from a male donor in good health and CMV-seropositive.

The V and J genes are TRBV30 and TRBJ1-4; TRBD1 matches 9 bases. The CDR3 has 13 residues. Germline trimming cut 4 bases from V and 7 bases from J; bases unmatched to any gene: 4. CDR1 and CDR2 from the germline V gene are GTSNPN and SVGIG (reference sequence). The CDR3 loop reads CAWIGTGSEKLFF. DNA of the CDR3: TGTGCCTGGATAGGGACAGGGAGTGAAAAACTGTTTTTT. Full variable domain (rest looked up from reference TRBV30 and TRBJ1-4): SQTIHQWPATLVQPVGSPLSLECTVEGTSNPNLYWYRQAAGRGLQLLFYSVGIGQISSEVPQNLSASRPQDRQFILSSKKLLLSDSGFYLCAWIGTGSEKLFFGSGTQLSVL.

The chain combines TRBV7-2 with TRBJ1-5, with D tentatively TRBD1 (6 bases). Germline-derived CDR1 and CDR2 are SGHTA and FQGNSA. The CDR3 runs to 13 residues. V was pared by 5 bases and J by 5 bases, with 10 bases between. The chain's CDR3 is CASSIQGHQPQHF. Here the CDR3 DNA reads TGTGCCAGCAGCATACAGGGCCATCAGCCCCAGCATTTT.

V is TRBV4-1 and J is TRBJ2-7; D not resolved. Per the germline V gene, CDR1 is MGHRA and CDR2 is YSYEKL. The CDR3 extends over 14 amino acids. Trimming stripped 0 bases from V and 7 bases from J, with 13 bases between. The CDR3 here is CASSQDGPQREQYF. The CDR3 coding sequence is TGCGCCAGCAGCCAAGACGGTCCTCAGAGGGAGCAGTACTTC.

This clone showed up just a few times. The V call is TRBV30, the J call TRBJ1-3; D not certain. Germline V gene lookup returns CDR1 GTSNPN and CDR2 SVGIG (reference sequence). V was shortened by 2 bases and J by 4 bases, with 15 bases between the two germline ends. The CDR3 consists of 15 residues. For the CDR3, the DNA is TGTGCCTGGAGTACAACCTTCGACAAGGGAAACACCATATATTTT. This sequence encodes CAWSTTFDKGNTIYF.

The rearrangement links TRBV15 to TRBJ1-5; D ambiguous. V dropped 1 base and J dropped 8 bases, with 6 bases sitting between them. CDR3 size: 12 residues. Germline CDR1 and CDR2: LNHNV and YYDKDF (reference sequence). The CDR3 DNA sequence: TGTGCCACCAGCAGAGCCTTTGAGCCCCAGCATTTT. The encoded protein is CATSRAFEPQHF. The full variable domain, its missing parts supplied by reference TRBV15 and TRBJ1-5, is DAMVIQNPRYQVTQFGKPVTLSCSQTLNHNVMYWYQQKSSQAPKLLFHYYDKDFNNEADTPDNFQSRRPNTSFCFLDIRSPGLGDTAMYLCATSRAFEPQHFGDGTRLSIL.

This rearrangement joins TRBV5-6 to TRBJ1-5; the D gene is possibly TRBD1 (6 bases). Trimming took off 4 bases at V and 7 bases at J, with 18 bases between the two ends. The CDR3 has 15 amino acids. CDR1 and CDR2 (germline): SGHDT, YYEEEE. The CDR3 sequence is CASSREGGSGQPQHF. CDR3 nucleotide sequence: TGTGCCAGCAGCCGGGAGGGGGGATCAGGGCAGCCCCAGCATTTT.

This clone turned up a few times. The chain has TRBV7-2 and TRBJ2-7; D possibly corresponds to TRBD1 (5 bases). CDR1 is SGHTA and CDR2 is FQGNSA in the germline V gene. The CDR3 contains 15 residues. Trimming pared 5 bases from V and 0 bases from J, leaving 14 bases between. CDR3 DNA: TGTGCCAGCAGCAAAGCCCGACAGTCCTCCTACGAGCAGTACTTC. Residues: CASSKARQSSYEQYF.

The V gene is TRBV5-1, the J gene TRBJ2-3; D perhaps matches TRBD2 (6 bases). Deletions cut 4 bases from V and 0 bases from J, with 15 bases between. The germline gives CDR1 SGHRS, CDR2 YFSETQ. The CDR3 runs to 16 residues. The CDR3 reads CASSPRRAASTDTQYF. CDR3 nucleotide sequence: TGCGCCAGCAGCCCTAGGAGGGCGGCAAGCACAGATACGCAGTATTTT.

The chain carries TRBV29-1 and TRBJ2-1; TRBD1 might be the D (5 bases). Germline lookup yields CDR1 SQVTM and CDR2 ANQGSEA. Trimming took 6 bases from V and 2 from J, leaving 20 bases between them. The CDR3 is made up of 16 amino acids. The CDR3 DNA is TGCAGCGTCGATCCCGATGGACACAACACCTACAATGAGCAGTTCTTC. This sequence encodes CSVDPDGHNTYNEQFF.

The chain links TRBV27 to TRBJ2-7; perhaps TRBD2 as D (5 bases). Trimming took off 4 bases at V and 2 bases at J, with 9 bases between the two ends. CDR1 is MNHEY, CDR2 SMNVEV, per germline (reference sequence). The CDR3 extends over 13 amino acids. CDR3 nucleotide sequence: TGTGCCAGCAGTTCCCAGCGGCCCTACGAGCAGTACTTC. It encodes CASSSQRPYEQYF.

The chain couples TRBV6-6 to TRBJ1-5; a possible D gene is TRBD1 (6 bases). Germline CDR1 reads MNHNY; CDR2 reads SVGAGI (reference sequence). The CDR3 is 15 amino acids. V was shortened by 6 bases and J by 6 bases, with 18 bases between the two germline ends. CDR3 protein: CASSLRTARGQPQHF. Here the CDR3 DNA reads TGTGCCAGCAGCCTGCGGACAGCAAGGGGTCAGCCCCAGCATTTT.

This rearrangement joins TRBV27 to TRBJ1-4; D unclear. The length of the CDR3 is 14 residues. V lost 10 bases, J lost 8 bases, and 20 bases lay in between. Looked up from germline, CDR1 is MNHEY and CDR2 is SMNVEV (reference sequence). CDR3 sequence (DNA): TGTGCCACAAGGAAGAGCGGTCCGGGCGAAAAACTGTTTTTT. Translating gives CATRKSGPGEKLFF.

The gene calls are TRBV9 and TRBJ1-2, with 7 bases that match TRBD1. The CDR3 sequence is 15 residues long. Germline-derived CDR1 and CDR2 are SGDLS and YYNGEE. Trimming took 6 bases from V and 5 from J; bases not matched to a gene: 13. CDR3 sequence: CASTPAAPGQYGYTF. In nucleotides, the CDR3 is TGTGCCAGCACCCCCGCCGCTCCGGGACAGTATGGCTACACCTTC.

The gene calls are TRBV6-4 and TRBJ2-2; maybe TRBD1 (5 bases). V lost 0 bases to trimming and J lost 0 bases, with 8 bases between them. Germline values: CDR1 MRHNA, CDR2 SNTAGT. CDR3 length equals 16 residues. CDR3 amino acids: CASSDSRRANTGELFF. As DNA, the CDR3 is TGTGCCAGCAGTGACTCGCGCAGGGCGAACACCGGGGAGCTGTTTTTT.

This clone was counted only a few times. The gene calls are TRBV2 and TRBJ1-4, with D hard to call. CDR1 SNHLY and CDR2 FYNNEI come from the germline V gene. The CDR3 totals 16 residues. V was cut by 3 bases and J by 4 bases, with 15 bases left in between. The CDR3 reads CASSDRESGFNEKLFF. CDR3 nucleotides: TGTGCCAGCAGTGACCGGGAGTCCGGATTTAATGAAAAACTGTTTTTT.

The rearrangement joins TRBV6-1 to TRBJ1-4; 7 bases agree with TRBD1. V was clipped by 4 bases and J by 14 bases; unmatched bases: 13. This CDR3 comprises 14 residues. The germline gives CDR1 MNHNS, CDR2 SASEGT. The chain's CDR3 is CASSVDRVVALLFF. The CDR3 DNA sequence: TGTGCCAGCAGTGTCGACAGGGTAGTGGCATTGCTGTTTTTT.

J is TRBJ2-3 and V is TRBV13; maybe TRBD2 (6 bases). This CDR3 comprises 15 residues. Germline lookup yields CDR1 PRHDT and CDR2 FYEKMQ (reference sequence). Trimming left V 5 bases short and J 6 bases short, with 18 bases between. The CDR3 protein is CASSQGLPLQDTQYF. The CDR3 bases are TGTGCCAGCAGCCAGGGACTGCCACTTCAGGATACGCAGTATTTT.

The chain combines TRBV5-6 with TRBJ1-1; D unresolved. Trimming cost V 3 bases and J 0 bases, with 21 bases left between them. The CDR3 consists of 18 residues. From germline, CDR1 is SGHDT and CDR2 YYEEEE. The CDR3 sequence is CASSSSWALSPMNTEAFF. In nucleotides, the CDR3 is TGTGCCAGCAGCTCCAGCTGGGCCTTATCCCCTATGAACACTGAAGCTTTCTTT.

The chain is built from TRBV30 and TRBJ1-1; the match to TRBD1 covers 7 bases. Germline assignment: CDR1 GTSNPN and CDR2 SVGIG (reference sequence). This CDR3 is built from 13 residues. The CDR3 region has the DNA TGTGCTTCTTACAGGGGTCTGAACACTGAAGCTTTCTTT. Residues: CASYRGLNTEAFF. Using reference TRBV30 and TRBJ1-1 for the parts outside the CDR3, the full variable domain is SQTIHQWPATLVQPVGSPLSLECTVEGTSNPNLYWYRQAAGRGLQLLFYSVGIGQISSEVPQNLSASRPQDRQFILSSKKLLLSDSGFYLCASYRGLNTEAFFGQGTRLTVV.

The chain is built from TRBV9 and TRBJ2-3, with D unclear. V was shortened by 4 bases and J by 2 bases, with 11 bases between the two germline ends. This CDR3 has 14 amino acids. CDR1 is SGDLS and CDR2 is YYNGEE in the germline V gene. CDR3 bases: TGTGCCAGCAGCCTGCGGTTACTCACAGATACGCAGTATTTT. It is translated as CASSLRLLTDTQYF.

The chain joins TRBV27 to TRBJ1-1; D may be TRBD1 (5 bases). The CDR3 contains 12 residues. Trimming stripped 5 bases from V and 4 bases from J, with 8 bases between. Germline CDR1 is MNHEY and CDR2 is SMNVEV (reference sequence). CDR3 loop: CASSTGSTEAFF. Here the CDR3 DNA reads TGTGCCAGCAGTACAGGTTCCACTGAAGCTTTCTTT.